This TCR beta chain was sequenced during a study of OX40 agonist ivuxolimab in advanced cancers. Across the study: The mean age was 60 years, ranging from roughly 23 to 90, with less than 90% of participants male.

Notes on this clone: Its antigen is not identified.

The V gene's germline CDR1 is ENHRY and CDR2 SYGVKD. The CDR3 length is 13 residues. The V and J ends lost 3 bases and 6 bases respectively, with 9 bases between them. Libraries were prepared by immunoSEQ multiplex PCR; TCRdb keeps only in-frame clonotypes and omits some of them. The sample contains more than 55,000 clones, about 88% of which appear only once. The study's findings and limits: Several nonresponders also turned out to have low normalized T-cell clonal expansion. Which antigen the expanded peripheral T cells recognized is unknown. Both blood CD4+ and CD8+ T cells showed clonal growth by week 6 at 0.1 to 3.0 mg/kg.

The clonotype was recovered from an adult with an advanced solid tumor such as melanoma, head and neck, liver or kidney cancer. The gene calls are TRBV10-3 and TRBJ1-5; D is unresolved. The material sequenced was CD4+ or CD8+ T cells sorted from blood, taken in a trial of the OX40 agonist ivuxolimab. CDR3 sequence (DNA): TGTGCCATCAGTGATGATCCTTCTCAGCCCCAGCATTTT. It encodes CAISDDPSQPQHF.